What follows describes a single TCR beta chain. The antigen is unknown. These data come from a study of T cell responses to AZD1222 COVID-19 vaccine. Study-level information: Researchers grouped second doses given at about 4 or about 12 weeks into one pool.

TCRdb's table, derived via immunoSEQ multiplex PCR, lists solely in-frame clones and lacks some. Here the sample spans tens of thousands of clones, 80% to 90% being singletons. Study-wide points: Unmutated variant regions are reportedly the target of nearly half of TCRs that are spike-specific. Repertoires were sampled only after the peak T cell response.

V was pared by 6 bases and J by 5 bases, with 3 bases of the junction left unmatched. This CDR3 spans 13 amino acids. CDR1 and CDR2 from the germline V gene are SNHLY and FYNNEI. The TCR comes from an adult in good health. The V call is TRBV2, the J call TRBJ1-4, with TRBD1 matching 7 bases. The sample here was peripheral blood, taken on day 0 of AZD1222 vaccination. This CDR3 is CASRGTANEKLFF. In nucleotides, the CDR3 is TGTGCCAGCAGGGGGACAGCCAATGAAAAACTGTTTTTT.